One sample yielded the 26 T cell receptor beta chains listed below, sequenced in a study of T cells after yellow fever vaccination. TCRdb reanalysed the 5' RACE reads using MiXCR and keeps one entry per CDR3 protein. The sample lists over 300,000 distinct CDR3 sequences; approximately 3.9% were seen once. The source material was PBMCs, sampled on the day of the yellow fever booster vaccination. Receptors originate from a man younger than 30 who received the YFV17D yellow fever vaccine.

This chain links TRBV5-1 with TRBJ2-1; D may be TRBD1 (5 bases). CDR1 and CDR2 (germline): SGHRS, YFSETQ. Trimming took 4 bases from V and 6 from J, leaving 14 bases between them. The CDR3 is 14 amino acids. This CDR3 is CASSEVRARNEQFF. CDR3 bases: TGCGCCAGCAGCGAGGTCAGGGCCCGCAATGAGCAGTTCTTC.

This clonotype was detected a few times. The CDR3 sequence is CASNSGQGDTITGELFF. The CDR3 nucleotides read TGCGCCAGCAACTCGGGACAGGGCGACACAATCACCGGGGAGCTGTTTTTT. V usage is TRBV5-1 and J usage is TRBJ2-2; TRBD1 matches at 9 bases. CDR1 and CDR2 (germline): SGHRS, YFSETQ. This CDR3 has 17 residues. Trimming removed 6 bases from V and 4 bases from J; junction bases left unmatched: 13.

There are many counts of this clonotype. This chain joins TRBV12-3 or TRBV12-4 and TRBJ2-1; 7 bases match TRBD1. V trimming: 3 bases; J trimming: 7 bases; junction bases outside the gene matches: 9. The CDR3 covers 15 residues. The CDR3 spells CASSFEQGWKNEQFF. The DNA of the CDR3 is TGTGCCAGCAGTTTTGAACAGGGGTGGAAAAATGAGCAGTTCTTC.

This clonotype was seen repeatedly, ten times or more. The rearrangement joins TRBV7-3 to TRBJ2-1; maybe TRBD2 (5 bases). Germline V gene lookup returns CDR1 SGHTA and CDR2 FQGTGA. V was cut by 3 bases and J by 5 bases, with 8 bases left in between. This CDR3 comprises 13 residues. CDR3 loop: CASSFEGNNEQFF. The DNA of the CDR3 is TGTGCCAGCAGCTTCGAGGGAAACAATGAGCAGTTCTTC.

This clonotype was recorded many times. The chain uses TRBV7-9 and TRBJ2-7, with D tentatively TRBD1 (5 bases). The CDR3 is 17 amino acids. The V end lost 5 bases, the J end lost 4 bases, and 24 bases lay between the germline ends. Germline CDR1 reads SEHNR; CDR2 reads FQNEAQ (reference sequence). The CDR3 here is CASSTVGQGPTSYEQYF. The DNA for the CDR3 is TGTGCCAGCAGCACCGTGGGGCAGGGCCCTACTTCTTACGAGCAGTACTTC.

Notes on this clonotype: In this CDR3 the conserved last residue, phenylalanine or tryptophan, is missing, so a read error is likely. The chain employs TRBV10-2 and TRBJ2-1, with 7 bases aligning to TRBD2. With 6 bases clipped from V and 2 bases from J, the junction kept 7 bases outside the gene matches. The germline gives CDR1 WSHSY, CDR2 SAAADI. CDR3 length: 15 residues. For the CDR3, the DNA is TGCGCCAGCAGCCCCTCTAGCGGCCCCTACAATGAGCAGTTCCTC. Translating it yields CASSPSSGPYNEQFL.

The table lists this clonotype with a few counts. CDR3 sequence: CASMSLGGRYNQPQHF. Written as DNA, the CDR3 is TGTGCCAGTATGAGTCTGGGCGGCCGGTACAATCAGCCCCAGCATTTT. The chain links TRBV19 to TRBJ1-5, with unresolved D. CDR3 size: 16 residues. From germline, CDR1 is LNHDA and CDR2 SQIVND (reference sequence). V gave up 7 bases and J gave up 3 bases, with 19 bases separating them.

The J gene is TRBJ1-1, the V gene TRBV20-1; 9 positions match TRBD1. CDR3 length equals 15 residues. Germline loops: CDR1 DFQATT, CDR2 SNEGSKA (reference sequence). The V gene end was trimmed by 0 bases and the J gene end by 1 base; junction bases not matched to a gene: 3. Written as DNA, the CDR3 is TGCAGTGCTAGAGATCCGGACAGGGGGAACACTGAAGCTTTCTTT. Amino acid sequence: CSARDPDRGNTEAFF.

At least ten counts were recorded for this clonotype. The rearrangement joins TRBV5-5 to TRBJ1-4; D call uncertain. With 0 bases removed from V and 3 bases from J, the gap between germline ends came to 12 bases. CDR3 length: 16 residues. Germline V CDR1 and CDR2: SGHKS, YYEKEE (reference sequence). CDR3 sequence: CASSLGATTANEKLFF. The CDR3 nucleotides are TGTGCCAGCAGCTTGGGAGCGACAACGGCTAATGAAAAACTGTTTTTT.

This clonotype was detected only a few times. The CDR3 sequence is CASSVGQVDNSPLHF. The DNA of the CDR3 is TGTGCCAGCAGCGTGGGACAGGTCGATAATTCACCCCTCCACTTT. This chain links TRBV9 with TRBJ1-6; 8 bases line up with TRBD1. The length of the CDR3 is 15 residues. Per the germline V gene, CDR1 is SGDLS and CDR2 is YYNGEE. V trimming: 2 bases; J trimming: 5 bases; junction bases outside the gene matches: 3. Drawing the rest from reference TRBV9 and TRBJ1-6, the complete variable domain is DSGVTQTPKHLITATGQRVTLRCSPRSGDLSVYWYQQSLDQGLQFLIQYYNGEERAKGNILERFSAQQFPDLHSELNLSSLELGDSALYFCASSVGQVDNSPLHFGNGTRLTVT.

This clonotype came up a few times. The chain couples TRBV6-2 or TRBV6-3 to TRBJ2-7, with D maybe TRBD2 (6 bases). Germline V gives CDR1 MNHEY, CDR2 SVGEGT. This CDR3 comprises 16 residues. Trimming removed 1 base at V and 0 bases at J, with 13 bases between. Here the CDR3 reads CASSYFDRDFSYEQYF. The CDR3 DNA follows: TGTGCCAGCAGTTACTTTGATCGGGACTTCTCCTACGAGCAGTACTTC.

This clonotype was observed at least ten times. The CDR3 DNA sequence: TGTGCCAGCAGCGAGGGACTAGCCGTGACCCAGTACTTC. It translates to CASSEGLAVTQYF. V is TRBV9 and J is TRBJ2-5, with 9 bases that match TRBD2. Germline V CDR1 and CDR2: SGDLS, YYNGEE. The CDR3 spans 13 residues. V shed 3 bases, J shed 7 bases, and the junction held 4 bases outside the gene matches.

Ten or more counts support this clonotype. The chain recombines TRBV7-9 with TRBJ2-1; 10 nucleotides match TRBD2. This CDR3 has 17 amino acids. J was trimmed by 6 bases and V by 1 base; bases with no gene match: 9. Germline lookup yields CDR1 SEHNR and CDR2 FQNEAQ (reference sequence). The CDR3, as DNA: TGTGCCAGCAGCTTAGTCGTCCTAGCGGGGGACCTCAATGAGCAGTTCTTC. It is translated as CASSLVVLAGDLNEQFF.

This clonotype was seen many times. V usage is TRBV5-1 and J usage is TRBJ2-6, with TRBD1 matching 9 bases. This CDR3 has 20 amino acids. Germline V CDR1 and CDR2: SGHRS, YFSETQ. V shed 5 bases, J shed 4 bases, and the junction held 19 bases outside the gene matches. The CDR3 sequence is CASSSYPGQGSSSGANVLTF. The DNA for the CDR3 is TGCGCCAGCAGTTCCTATCCGGGACAGGGTTCGTCGTCCGGGGCCAACGTCCTGACTTTC.

This clonotype occurred many times. The genes are TRBV7-2 and TRBJ2-7, with D unresolved. Looked up from germline, CDR1 is SGHTA and CDR2 is FQGNSA. The CDR3 spans 14 residues. V lost 2 bases and J 0 bases, leaving 8 bases between the germline ends. In DNA form, the CDR3 reads TGTGCCAGCAGCTTAACCTCCAGCTCCTACGAGCAGTACTTC. Translation gives CASSLTSSSYEQYF.

This clonotype was seen repeatedly, ten times or more. This chain links TRBV6-1 with TRBJ1-6; D uncertain. V lost 2 bases, J lost 10 bases, and 15 bases lay in between. The CDR3 spans 15 residues. CDR1 is MNHNS, CDR2 SASEGT, per germline. The CDR3 region has the DNA TGTGCCAGCAGTGAACTTTCTACAGCGGACTCACCCCTCCACTTT. This codes for CASSELSTADSPLHF.

This clonotype was seen many times. The V call is TRBV7-2, the J call TRBJ2-2, with 9 positions matching TRBD1. Germline V gene data show CDR1 as SGHTA and CDR2 as FQGNSA. This CDR3 spans 15 amino acids. V lost 6 bases, J lost 6 bases, and 8 bases stayed unmatched. CDR3 nucleotide sequence: TGTGCCAGCAGGTCACAGGGGGCTGCGGCCGGGGAGCTGTTTTTT. Translation gives CASRSQGAAAGELFF.

The sample holds many counts of this clonotype. The V gene is TRBV20-1, the J gene TRBJ1-6, with D maybe TRBD1 (6 bases). The CDR3 runs 15 residues. Germline CDR1 and CDR2: DFQATT and SNEGSKA (reference sequence). V gave up 1 base and J gave up 9 bases, with 16 bases separating them. The CDR3 DNA follows: TGCAGTGCTAGAGTTCAACAGGGTGTTGGTTCACCCCTCCACTTT. Translated, it gives CSARVQQGVGSPLHF.

At least ten counts were recorded for this clonotype. The chain is built from TRBV12-3 or TRBV12-4 and TRBJ2-3; 12 positions match TRBD2. V gave up 1 base and J gave up 2 bases; unmatched junction bases: 4. The CDR3 runs 17 residues. CDR3 in amino acids: CASSLERTSGNTDTQYF. CDR3 in DNA: TGTGCCAGCAGTTTAGAACGGACTAGCGGGAACACAGATACGCAGTATTTT.

V is TRBV29-1 and J is TRBJ2-3; 8 nucleotides line up with TRBD1. Germline values: CDR1 SQVTM, CDR2 ANQGSEA. After removal of 4 bases from V and 6 bases from J, the junction contained 3 bases not matched to a gene. The CDR3 loop spans 12 amino acids. The CDR3: CSVGTGLDTQYF. The CDR3, as DNA: TGCAGCGTTGGGACAGGGTTGGATACGCAGTATTTT.

This clonotype was counted at least ten times. The chain links TRBV7-3 to TRBJ2-2; the D is unclear. This CDR3 is 16 amino acids long. Trimming stripped 2 bases from V and 1 base from J, with 11 bases between. Looked up from germline, CDR1 is SGHTA and CDR2 is FQGTGA. The CDR3 loop reads CASSLLAGMNTGELFF. The CDR3 bases are TGTGCCAGCAGCTTACTCGCAGGCATGAACACCGGGGAGCTGTTTTTT.

This clonotype was observed a few times. The chain recombines TRBV11-3 with TRBJ2-3; 9 bases map to TRBD2. The CDR3 contains 16 residues. Germline CDR1 SGHNT, CDR2 YENEEA. V gave up 4 bases and J gave up 4 bases; unmatched junction bases: 9. The CDR3, as DNA: TGTGCCAGCAGCTCACCTTCGCGGGGGGGCTCAGATACGCAGTATTTT. Its protein product is CASSSPSRGGSDTQYF.

The chain joins TRBV15 to TRBJ1-2; tentative D call: TRBD1 (5 bases). Germline values: CDR1 LNHNV, CDR2 YYDKDF (reference sequence). The V end lost 4 bases, the J end lost 3 bases, and 9 bases lay between the germline ends. CDR3 length: 13 amino acids. The CDR3 loop is CATSTDRHYGYTF. The CDR3 DNA sequence: TGTGCCACCAGCACCGACAGACACTATGGCTACACCTTC.

CDR3 sequence reads: CASSPREGTFSGNTIYF. Written as DNA, the CDR3 is TGTGCCAGCAGCCCGCGTGAGGGGACCTTCTCTGGAAACACCATATATTTT. The V gene is TRBV6-2 or TRBV6-3, the J gene TRBJ1-3; D is perhaps TRBD1 (5 bases). The length of the CDR3 is 17 residues. Germline values: CDR1 MNHEY, CDR2 SVGEGT. Trimming removed 6 bases from V and 0 bases from J, with 18 bases in between.

A few counts support this clonotype. This chain uses TRBV25-1 with TRBJ1-2; D possibly corresponds to TRBD1 (6 bases). Trimming cost V 2 bases and J 4 bases, with 11 bases left between them. Per germline, CDR1 MGHDK and CDR2 SYGVNS. CDR3 size: 14 residues. CDR3 sequence (DNA): TGTGCCAGCAGTGAAGAACAGGGTGCCTATGGCTACACCTTC. Translation: CASSEEQGAYGYTF.

This clonotype was observed a few times. The rearrangement joins TRBV5-4 to TRBJ2-2; D might be TRBD1 (6 bases). Germline values: CDR1 SGHNT, CDR2 YYREEE (reference sequence). The ends were cut back, 3 bases at V and 5 bases at J, with 17 bases in the middle. CDR3 size: 16 residues. Here the CDR3 reads CASSWPGQATTGELFF. For the CDR3, the DNA is TGTGCCAGCAGCTGGCCGGGACAAGCGACGACCGGGGAGCTGTTTTTT.